Presented here are 23 T cell receptor beta chains from one specimen sequenced in a study of neurological immune-mediated disorders. Time point here: longitudinal time-point 1 (baseline). Each CDR3 protein is one row after TCRdb ran MiXCR on the 5' RACE reads. Of tens of thousands of distinct CDR3 sequences listed, 10% are singletons. Sequencing used PBMCs. The source is a man younger than 45 in good health.

This clonotype occurred many times. The chain couples TRBV2 to TRBJ2-1; 9 bases are shared with TRBD2. V lost 6 bases, J lost 5 bases, and 11 bases stayed unmatched. The germline CDR1 and CDR2 sequences are SNHLY and FYNNEI. The CDR3 extends over 16 amino acids. The DNA for the CDR3 is TGTGCCAGCAGGTTAGCGGGAGATCTCCCCCACAATGAGCAGTTCTTC. This sequence encodes CASRLAGDLPHNEQFF.

This clonotype was counted many times. The chain has TRBV7-2 and TRBJ1-4; no clear D. V gave up 5 bases and J gave up 6 bases, with 13 bases separating them. The CDR3 has 14 amino acids. Germline V gives CDR1 SGHTA, CDR2 FQGNSA. CDR3 nucleotide sequence: TGTGCCAGCAGCCAGCGGCCAGGTGATGAAAAACTGTTTTTT. Translation gives CASSQRPGDEKLFF.

With regard to this clonotype: One end of the junction is discordant with germline, which a read error may explain. The V and J genes are TRBV6-1 and TRBJ2-1; 7 bases agree with TRBD2. In germline, CDR1 is MNHNS, CDR2 SASEGT. CDR3 size: 19 residues. As DNA, the CDR3 is TGTGCCAGCAGTGAAGCGATAGGAACAGGACTAGGGTCCTACGATGAGCAGTTCTTT. Encoded protein: CASSEAIGTGLGSYDEQFF.

This clonotype was seen ten or more times. For the CDR3, the DNA is TGTGCCAGCAGCAGATACAGGGACAGGCTCTACGAGCAGTACTTC. Amino acids: CASSRYRDRLYEQYF. The V call is TRBV13, the J call TRBJ2-7; TRBD1 matches at 8 bases. V lost 5 bases and J lost 3; bases outside the gene matches: 9. The germline V gene encodes CDR1 PRHDT and CDR2 FYEKMQ (reference sequence). There are 15 residues in the CDR3.

This clonotype was detected many times. The CDR3 region is CASEAGSTDTQYF. In DNA, the CDR3 is TGTGCCAGCGAGGCAGGGAGCACAGATACGCAGTATTTT. The chain carries TRBV2 and TRBJ2-3, with D tentatively TRBD1 (5 bases). There are 13 residues in the CDR3. V was cut by 8 bases and J by 0 bases, with 9 bases left in between. Germline lookup yields CDR1 SNHLY and CDR2 FYNNEI. Supplemented by reference TRBV2 and TRBJ2-3, the full variable domain reads EPEVTQTPSHQVTQMGQEVILRCVPISNHLYFYWYRQILGQKVEFLVSFYNNEISEKSEIFDDQFSVERPDGSNFTLKIRSTKLEDSAMYFCASEAGSTDTQYFGPGTRLTVL.

This clonotype was counted at least ten times. The V and J genes are TRBV12-3 or TRBV12-4 and TRBJ2-1; D might be TRBD1 (6 bases). The CDR3 is made up of 14 amino acids. Trimming took off 2 bases at V and 6 bases at J, with 11 bases between the two ends. The CDR3 spells CASSLSQGPNEQFF. CDR3 DNA: TGTGCCAGCAGTTTATCGCAGGGGCCCAATGAGCAGTTCTTC.

This clonotype was counted at least ten times. The chain combines TRBV6-6 with TRBJ2-7, with D unclear. The CDR3 runs 14 residues. In germline, CDR1 is MNHNY, CDR2 SVGAGI (reference sequence). The V end was cut by 2 bases, the J end by 2 bases, with 10 bases between. CDR3 bases: TGTGCCAGCAGTTACCTGGACGCGGCCTACGAGCAGTACTTC. Protein product: CASSYLDAAYEQYF.

This clonotype was recorded many times. This chain connects TRBV4-1 to TRBJ2-1, with D tentatively TRBD1 (5 bases). Germline V gene data show CDR1 as MGHRA and CDR2 as YSYEKL. Trimming took off 7 bases at V and 5 bases at J, with 9 bases between the two ends. The CDR3 loop spans 12 amino acids. The CDR3 loop is CASTQDNNEQFF. Written as DNA, the CDR3 is TGCGCCAGCACCCAGGACAACAATGAGCAGTTCTTC.

At least ten counts were recorded for this clonotype. This rearrangement joins TRBV4-1 to TRBJ2-2, with 7 bases matching TRBD2. The J segment lost 4 bases and the V segment lost 0 bases, leaving 8 bases of the junction unmatched. Germline loops: CDR1 MGHRA, CDR2 YSYEKL. CDR3 size: 17 residues. This chain's CDR3 is CASSQEPGGRGTGELFF. The CDR3 nucleotides are TGCGCCAGCAGCCAAGAGCCGGGCGGGAGAGGCACCGGGGAGCTGTTTTTT.

The sample holds many counts of this clonotype. The chain has TRBV10-3 and TRBJ2-1, with D possibly TRBD2 on 6 matching bases. Per germline, CDR1 ENHRY and CDR2 SYGVKD. The CDR3 has 14 residues. Trimming cost V 9 bases and J 0 bases, with 12 bases left between them. CDR3: CAIASANSYNEQFF. Written as DNA, the CDR3 is TGTGCCATTGCTAGCGCAAACTCCTACAATGAGCAGTTCTTC.

This clonotype has a count of ten or more. V usage is TRBV10-3 and J usage is TRBJ2-1; perhaps D is TRBD1 or TRBD2 (5 bases each). Germline CDR1 ENHRY, CDR2 SYGVKD. The V and J ends lost 6 bases and 0 bases respectively, with 12 bases between them. The CDR3 length is 15 residues. CDR3 bases: TGTGCCATCAGATTGGGGGTTAGCTCCTACAATGAGCAGTTCTTC. Translation: CAIRLGVSSYNEQFF.

The chain links TRBV6-6 to TRBJ2-7; D not certain. Trimming pared 2 bases from V and 1 base from J, leaving 9 bases between. The CDR3 runs to 14 residues. Germline V lookup: CDR1 MNHNY, CDR2 SVGAGI (reference sequence). CDR3 DNA sequence: TGTGCCAGCAGTTACGGGCAGATATCCTACGAGCAGTACTTC. Encoded protein: CASSYGQISYEQYF.

This clonotype was observed at least ten times. The J gene is TRBJ2-5, the V gene TRBV28; TRBD2 matches 12 bases. This CDR3 comprises 16 residues. The trim removed 6 bases at V and 1 base at J, leaving 6 bases unmatched. Germline CDR1 is MDHEN and CDR2 is SYDVKM. CDR3 sequence (DNA): TGTGCCAGCAGCCCTCTAGCGGGAGGGCCCCAAGAGACCCAGTACTTC. It translates to CASSPLAGGPQETQYF.

This clonotype was found many times. V and J are TRBV5-1 and TRBJ2-7; D is possibly TRBD1 (6 bases). Per the germline V gene, CDR1 is SGHRS and CDR2 is YFSETQ. V was trimmed by 2 bases and J by 1 base, leaving 25 bases between them. The CDR3 has 19 residues. In DNA form, the CDR3 reads TGCGCCAGCAGCTTAACCCTAGGGGGACGGGGTAGGGGTTCCTACGAGCAGTACTTC. It codes for CASSLTLGGRGRGSYEQYF.

The V gene is TRBV27, the J gene TRBJ2-7, with 12 bases matching TRBD2. Germline trimming cut 6 bases from V and 4 bases from J; bases unmatched to any gene: 7. The CDR3 runs to 15 residues. In germline, CDR1 is MNHEY, CDR2 SMNVEV (reference sequence). CDR3 region: CASSRLAGVVYEQYF. CDR3 in DNA: TGTGCCAGCAGCCGACTAGCGGGAGTTGTGTACGAGCAGTACTTC.

This clonotype has ten or more counts. J is TRBJ2-1 and V is TRBV9; no definite D call. The germline V and J ends were trimmed by 0 bases and 0 bases, with 10 bases remaining between them. The CDR3 contains 16 residues. CDR1 SGDLS and CDR2 YYNGEE come from the germline V gene. The CDR3 DNA sequence: TGTGCCAGCAGCGTAGACGGCGCGCTCTCCTACAATGAGCAGTTCTTC. This gives the protein CASSVDGALSYNEQFF.

The chain links TRBV29-1 to TRBJ1-1, with D unclear. Trimming shortened V by 4 bases and J by 2 bases, and 2 bases separated the two germline ends. Per germline, CDR1 SQVTM and CDR2 ANQGSEA. This CDR3 spans 10 amino acids. The CDR3 DNA follows: TGCAGCGTTGCTAACACTGAAGCTTTCTTT. Residues: CSVANTEAFF.

This clonotype was counted many times. The rearrangement joins TRBV12-3 or TRBV12-4 to TRBJ1-5, with 8 bases lining up with TRBD1. The CDR3 sequence is 13 residues long. The J segment lost 6 bases and the V segment lost 6 bases, leaving 4 bases of the junction unmatched. In DNA, the CDR3 is TGTGCCAGCAGATCAGGGGGCAGTCAGCCCCAGCATTTT. The encoded protein is CASRSGGSQPQHF.

This clonotype was counted between two and nine times. The CDR3 DNA reads TGTGCCAGCAGTTACGACGAGACCCAGTACTTC. Translation: CASSYDETQYF. The chain uses TRBV6-2 or TRBV6-3 and TRBJ2-5; D is uncertain. The CDR3 loop spans 11 amino acids. The V gene's germline CDR1 is MNHEY and CDR2 SVGEGT. Trimming left V 2 bases short and J 5 bases short, with 3 bases between.

J is TRBJ2-1 and V is TRBV27; D may be TRBD2 (6 bases). Germline-derived CDR1 and CDR2 are MNHEY and SMNVEV (reference sequence). CDR3 length equals 15 residues. V gave up 5 bases and J gave up 10 bases, with 21 bases separating them. This CDR3 reads CASSSPRGGGGEQFF. The DNA of the CDR3 is TGTGCCAGCAGTAGTCCGCGGGGCGGCGGTGGGGAGCAGTTCTTC.

This clonotype was picked up many times. The chain combines TRBV15 with TRBJ2-6, with 8 nucleotides matching TRBD1. Looked up from germline, CDR1 is LNHNV and CDR2 is YYDKDF (reference sequence). This CDR3 has 19 residues. The J segment lost 3 bases and the V segment lost 0 bases, leaving 10 bases of the junction unmatched. This CDR3 is CATSRDHTAGGYGANVLTF. Written as DNA, the CDR3 is TGTGCCACCAGCAGAGATCATACGGCAGGGGGCTATGGGGCCAACGTCCTGACTTTC.

Of note for this clonotype: A much more abundant neighbour one base away suggests this may be a read error. The CDR3 DNA reads as TGTGTCAGTGGACAGGGATACCAGCCCCAGCATTTT. Its translation is CVSGQGYQPQHF. The chain combines TRBV19 with TRBJ1-5, with 8 bases lining up with TRBD1. From germline, CDR1 is LNHDA and CDR2 SQIVND (reference sequence). This CDR3 region has 12 residues.

There are many counts of this clonotype. This chain joins TRBV5-5 and TRBJ1-1; D may be TRBD1 (5 bases). The germline V and J ends were trimmed by 4 bases and 4 bases, with 11 bases remaining between them. The CDR3 has 13 residues. Per germline, CDR1 SGHKS and CDR2 YYEKEE (reference sequence). In DNA form, the CDR3 reads TGTGCCAGCAGCCCCGGGGGGACCACTGAAGCTTTCTTT. Its protein product is CASSPGGTTEAFF.